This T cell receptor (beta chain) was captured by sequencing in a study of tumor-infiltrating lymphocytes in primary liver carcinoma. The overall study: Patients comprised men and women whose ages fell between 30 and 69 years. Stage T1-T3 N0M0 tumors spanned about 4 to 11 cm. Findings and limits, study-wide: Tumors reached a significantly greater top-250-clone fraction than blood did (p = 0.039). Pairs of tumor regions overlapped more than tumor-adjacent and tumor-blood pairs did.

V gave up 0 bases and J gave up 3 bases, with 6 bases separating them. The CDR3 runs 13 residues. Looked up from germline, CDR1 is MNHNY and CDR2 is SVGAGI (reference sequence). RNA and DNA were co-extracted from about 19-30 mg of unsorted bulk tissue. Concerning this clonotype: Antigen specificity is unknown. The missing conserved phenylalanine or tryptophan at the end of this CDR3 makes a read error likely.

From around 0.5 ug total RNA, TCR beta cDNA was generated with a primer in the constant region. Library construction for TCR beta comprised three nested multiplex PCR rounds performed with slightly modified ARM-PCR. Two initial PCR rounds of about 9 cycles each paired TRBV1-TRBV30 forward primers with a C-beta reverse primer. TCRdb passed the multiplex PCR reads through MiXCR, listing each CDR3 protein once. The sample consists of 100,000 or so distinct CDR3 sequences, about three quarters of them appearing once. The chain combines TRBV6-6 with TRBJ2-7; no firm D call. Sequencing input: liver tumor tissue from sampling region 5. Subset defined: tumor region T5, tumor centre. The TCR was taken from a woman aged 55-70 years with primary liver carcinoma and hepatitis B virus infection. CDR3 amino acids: CASSYSKGYEQYS. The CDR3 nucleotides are TGTGCCAGCAGTTACTCGAAGGGCTACGAGCAGTACTCT.